This entry lists 3 T cell receptor beta chains sequenced from one sample in a study of beta chain features in type 1 diabetes. Reverse transcription of all isolated RNA meant that expressed TCRB transcripts were sequenced. TCRdb's copy holds only in-frame clones and misses some; the assay was immunoSEQ multiplex PCR. The repertoire holds 350,000 or so clones, about 20% seen once, with under 0.05% in the top ten. Sequenced: naive CD4+ T cells from blood. The receptor source for this set is a woman aged 18-29 years in good health.

The chain is built from TRBV2 and TRBJ2-3; no definite D call. The V end was cut by 5 bases, the J end by 6 bases, with 9 bases between. Germline values: CDR1 SNHLY, CDR2 FYNNEI. This CDR3 comprises 12 residues. CDR3 sequence: CASSTVRDTQYF. The CDR3 DNA reads as TGTGCCAGCAGTACGGTCAGGGATACGCAGTATTTT.

This clone was seen more than once but under ten times. This chain uses TRBV4-1 with TRBJ2-1; TRBD1 agrees at 8 bases. Losses at the gene ends were 3 bases for V and 6 bases for J; bases not matched to a gene: 1. There are 13 residues in the CDR3. Germline V gene lookup returns CDR1 MGHRA and CDR2 YSYEKL. DNA for the CDR3: TGCGCCAGCAGCCATGGGACAGGCAATGAGCAGTTCTTC. Translation: CASSHGTGNEQFF.

This clone showed up just a few times. V is TRBV21-1 and J is TRBJ1-5; the table assigns TRBD1, which was not confirmed against the DNA. TRBV21-1 is assigned pseudogene status. The CDR3 is 16 residues long. The CDR3 loop is CASSKAPQGRMKPQHF. The CDR3 DNA reads as TGTGCCAGCAGCAAAGCCCCACAGGGGCGAATGAAGCCCCAGCATTTT.